The 26 T cell receptor beta chains below come from one sample, sequenced in a study of T cell repertoires in cytomegalovirus infection. TCRdb called the reads again in MiXCR, with one record for every CDR3 protein. The repertoire holds about 920,000 distinct CDR3 sequences, with around 32% as singletons. No cognate antigen is known for these TCRs. Sequencing was performed on cultured CD8+ T cells from PBMCs, taken from culture after CMV antigen stimulation. These receptors all stem from a human donor in good health (CMV status not recorded). Some clones in this sample may be carry-over from other donors' samples.

The J gene is TRBJ1-2, the V gene TRBV9; tentatively, D is TRBD1 (5 bases). Germline CDR1 SGDLS, CDR2 YYNGEE. Trimming left V 7 bases short and J 5 bases short, with 12 bases between. This CDR3 has 12 residues. The CDR3 region is CASARERYGYTF. CDR3 nucleotide sequence: TGTGCCAGCGCCAGGGAAAGGTATGGCTACACCTTC.

The V call is TRBV20-1, the J call TRBJ2-2, with D unresolved. Germline loops: CDR1 DFQATT, CDR2 SNEGSKA (reference sequence). Trimming stripped 5 bases from V and 0 bases from J, with 10 bases between. CDR3 size: 14 residues. The DNA of the CDR3 is TGCAGTGCTTTGGTCCGGGCGAACACCGGGGAGCTGTTTTTT. Its protein product is CSALVRANTGELFF.

The rearrangement joins TRBV20-1 to TRBJ1-4; 8 positions agree with TRBD1. The ends lost 4 bases at V and 8 bases at J; junction bases unmatched: 6. The CDR3 loop spans 13 amino acids. Germline V gene data show CDR1 as DFQATT and CDR2 as SNEGSKA (reference sequence). This CDR3 reads CSAKDREHEKLFF. Here the CDR3 DNA reads TGCAGTGCTAAGGACAGGGAGCACGAAAAACTGTTTTTT.

This clonotype showed up many times. This chain links TRBV7-2 with TRBJ2-5; D gene unclear. Trimming stripped 2 bases from V and 5 bases from J, with 9 bases between. This CDR3 is 13 amino acids long. Germline CDR1 SGHTA, CDR2 FQGNSA. This CDR3 reads CASSLLGRETQYF. The CDR3 region has the DNA TGTGCCAGCAGCTTATTGGGTAGGGAGACCCAGTACTTC.

Notes on this clonotype: A much more abundant neighbour one base away suggests this may be a read error. V is TRBV6-6 and J is TRBJ2-2, with D unresolved. The CDR3 runs 17 residues. Germline V gives CDR1 MNHNY, CDR2 SVGAGI (reference sequence). CDR3 amino acids: CASNYSKWPKGTGELFF. The CDR3 DNA reads TGTGCCAGCAATTACTCGAAATGGCCAAAGGGCACCGGGGAGCTGTTTTTT.

This clonotype was found many times. This chain connects TRBV7-6 to TRBJ2-5; D possibly uses TRBD1 or TRBD2 (5 bases each). Germline loops: CDR1 SGHVS, CDR2 FNYEAQ. The CDR3 totals 14 residues. The V and J ends lost 5 bases and 3 bases respectively, with 13 bases between them. The CDR3 loop is CASSPYGTEETQYF. CDR3 DNA sequence: TGTGCCAGCAGCCCCTATGGGACGGAAGAGACCCAGTACTTC. The full variable domain, completed using reference TRBV7-6 and TRBJ2-5, is GAGVSQSPRYKVTKRGQDVALRCDPISGHVSLYWYRQALGQGPEFLTYFNYEAQQDKSGLPNDRFSAERPEGSISTLTIQRTEQRDSAMYRCASSPYGTEETQYFGPGTRLLVL.

V and J are TRBV7-3 and TRBJ2-2, with D perhaps matching TRBD1 or TRBD2 (6 bases each). V shed 1 base and J shed 0 bases, with 18 bases lying between them. The CDR3 runs to 19 residues. Per germline, CDR1 SGHTA and CDR2 FQGTGA. The CDR3 reads CASSLMTVSGAANTGELFF. In nucleotides, the CDR3 is TGTGCCAGCAGCTTAATGACGGTTTCGGGGGCCGCGAACACCGGGGAGCTGTTTTTT.

The sample holds many counts of this clonotype. This chain joins TRBV7-9 and TRBJ2-1; perhaps D is TRBD1 or TRBD2 (6 bases each). Trimming shortened V by 1 base and J by 3 bases, and 10 bases separated the two germline ends. This CDR3 comprises 15 residues. From germline, CDR1 is SEHNR and CDR2 FQNEAQ (reference sequence). The DNA of the CDR3 is TGTGCCAGCAGCTTAGTTGGGGGGCACTACAATGAGCAGTTCTTC. This gives the protein CASSLVGGHYNEQFF.

The rearrangement uses TRBV5-4 and TRBJ2-1; D not resolved. CDR1 is SGHNT, CDR2 YYREEE, per germline (reference sequence). The CDR3 consists of 18 residues. Trimming took off 0 bases at V and 0 bases at J, with 16 bases between the two ends. CDR3 DNA: TGTGCCAGCAGCTTGGATTGGGGTCCCCCAAGCTCCTACAATGAGCAGTTCTTC. Translated: CASSLDWGPPSSYNEQFF.

The CDR3 nucleotides are TGTGCCAGCAGTGATCCATTGCAGGGGGCGCGTGAAAAACTGTTTTTT. Translating gives CASSDPLQGAREKLFF. The chain links TRBV6-1 to TRBJ1-4, with TRBD1 identical over 8 bases. The J segment lost 7 bases and the V segment lost 3 bases, leaving 10 bases of the junction unmatched. The CDR3 contains 16 residues. The germline V gene encodes CDR1 MNHNS and CDR2 SASEGT.

Concerning this clonotype itself: One junction end does not reproduce the germline sequence, and a read error may be involved. This rearrangement joins TRBV12-5 to TRBJ1-2; no reliable D call. The CDR3 runs to 13 residues. Germline V lookup: CDR1 LGHNT, CDR2 FRNRAP. CDR3 nucleotides: TGTGCTAGTGGTTTTGGGATTGGCTATGGCTGCACCTTC. The encoded protein is CASGFGIGYGCTF.

This clonotype showed up many times. The chain employs TRBV3-1 and TRBJ1-1; D gene ambiguous. The germline gives CDR1 LGHDT, CDR2 YNNKEL (reference sequence). The CDR3 runs 15 residues. Trimming took 0 bases from V and 5 from J, leaving 13 bases between them. The CDR3 sequence: CASSQEASGKTEAFF. The CDR3 DNA sequence: TGTGCCAGCAGCCAAGAGGCCAGTGGAAAGACTGAAGCTTTCTTT.

This clonotype was observed a handful of times. This chain joins TRBV3-1 and TRBJ2-7, with TRBD1 matching 10 bases. CDR1 LGHDT and CDR2 YNNKEL come from the germline V gene (reference sequence). This CDR3 comprises 15 residues. Unmatched junction bases numbered 5, after V lost 3 bases and J lost 3 bases. This chain's CDR3 is CASSHPGQGFYEQYV. CDR3 bases: TGTGCCAGCAGCCATCCGGGACAGGGGTTCTACGAGCAGTACGTC.

The chain couples TRBV4-2 to TRBJ1-5; D might be TRBD1 (5 bases). The CDR3 contains 14 residues. The germline CDR1 and CDR2 sequences are LGHNA and YNFKEQ. Trimming left V 4 bases short and J 7 bases short, with 14 bases between. CDR3 protein: CASSPSDSGQPQHF. The CDR3, as DNA: TGTGCCAGCAGCCCAAGTGACAGCGGCCAGCCCCAGCATTTT.

The V call is TRBV10-3, the J call TRBJ2-7; TRBD1 aligns across 8 bases. V lost 8 bases to trimming and J lost 2 bases; unmatched junction nucleotides: 11. There are 15 residues in the CDR3. Per the germline V gene, CDR1 is ENHRY and CDR2 is SYGVKD. In DNA form, the CDR3 reads TGTGCCATCTCGGTCGCGGGACAGGTTACCTACGAGCAGTACTTC. Encoded protein: CAISVAGQVTYEQYF.

This clonotype came up a few times. The chain uses TRBV27 and TRBJ2-1; TRBD1 matches at 7 bases. The CDR3 contains 17 residues. V gave up 5 bases and J gave up 3 bases; unmatched junction bases: 13. CDR1 and CDR2 (germline): MNHEY, SMNVEV (reference sequence). CDR3: CASSVLLGTAFYNEQFF. The CDR3 DNA is TGTGCCAGCAGTGTTCTCCTCGGGACAGCTTTCTACAATGAGCAGTTCTTC.

This clonotype was detected a few times. This rearrangement joins TRBV6-2 or TRBV6-3 to TRBJ1-6, with D possibly matching TRBD1 (6 bases). V was shortened by 1 base and J by 0 bases, with 10 bases between the two germline ends. There are 17 residues in the CDR3. Germline assignment: CDR1 MNHEY and CDR2 SVGEGT. The CDR3, as DNA: TGTGCCAGCAGTTACTTCTTGGACAGCTCCTATAATTCACCCCTCCACTTT. Its protein product is CASSYFLDSSYNSPLHF.

The V and J genes are TRBV19 and TRBJ1-1, with a possible D match to TRBD1 (5 bases). The V gene lost 8 bases and the J gene lost 2 bases, with 9 bases spanning the gap. The CDR3 consists of 12 residues. Germline-derived CDR1 and CDR2 are LNHDA and SQIVND (reference sequence). The CDR3: CASGGFNTEAFF. The CDR3 region has the DNA TGTGCCAGTGGGGGATTCAACACTGAAGCTTTCTTT.

The chain is built from TRBV27 and TRBJ1-1, with a tentative D call TRBD1 (5 bases). The CDR3 runs 15 residues. From germline, CDR1 is MNHEY and CDR2 SMNVEV (reference sequence). Trimming left V 5 bases short and J 2 bases short, with 15 bases between. The CDR3 loop reads CASSPGKSLNTEAFF. The CDR3 coding sequence is TGTGCCAGCAGTCCAGGGAAAAGTCTAAACACTGAAGCTTTCTTT.

The chain links TRBV7-9 to TRBJ2-3; D is unresolved. The germline CDR1 and CDR2 sequences are SEHNR and FQNEAQ (reference sequence). This CDR3 has 13 amino acids. The V end was cut by 5 bases, the J end by 6 bases, with 12 bases between. CDR3 nucleotide sequence: TGTGCCAGCAGCCCGGATTATTTCGATACGCAGTATTTT. It codes for CASSPDYFDTQYF.

This clonotype was observed a handful of times. This may arise from a read error, as a much more abundant clone is one base away. The chain combines TRBV20-1 with TRBJ2-2; no clear D. Germline V CDR1 and CDR2: DFQATT, SNEGSKA (reference sequence). Trimming took off 3 bases at V and 1 base at J, with 3 bases between the two ends. The length of the CDR3 is 12 residues. The CDR3 DNA is TGCAGTGCTAGCGTGAACACCGGGGAGCTGTTTTTT. This gives the protein CSASVNTGELFF.

This chain connects TRBV4-2 to TRBJ2-7; D is perhaps TRBD1 or TRBD2 (7 bases each). Germline loops: CDR1 LGHNA, CDR2 YNFKEQ. The CDR3 has 15 residues. V shed 2 bases and J shed 3 bases, with 14 bases lying between them. This chain's CDR3 is CASSQITGEGYEQYF. The CDR3, as DNA: TGTGCCAGCAGCCAAATCACAGGGGAGGGCTACGAGCAGTACTTC.

This clonotype appeared a single time. The V and J genes are TRBV28 and TRBJ1-5; D uncertain. This CDR3 has 13 residues. Germline loops: CDR1 MDHEN, CDR2 SYDVKM. V gave up 2 bases and J gave up 7 bases, with 9 bases separating them. The CDR3 DNA reads as TGTGCCAGCAGTTTAGATTTTTGGCAGCCCCAGCATTTT. Amino acid sequence: CASSLDFWQPQHF.

This clonotype was counted a few times. This chain connects TRBV6-4 to TRBJ1-1; D is undetermined. The length of the CDR3 is 13 residues. V lost 4 bases and J lost 1, with 7 bases in between. The germline CDR1 and CDR2 sequences are MRHNA and SNTAGT. The CDR3 DNA sequence: TGTGCCAGCAGTGTTACAAGGAACACTGAAGCTTTCTTT. Its translation is CASSVTRNTEAFF.

The chain recombines TRBV27 with TRBJ2-5; D is perhaps TRBD2 (5 bases). This CDR3 has 14 residues. Trimming took off 3 bases at V and 5 bases at J, with 13 bases between the two ends. Germline V gene lookup returns CDR1 MNHEY and CDR2 SMNVEV (reference sequence). CDR3 region: CASSLARAVETQYF. For the CDR3, the DNA is TGTGCCAGCAGTTTGGCGAGGGCCGTTGAGACCCAGTACTTC.

The rearrangement uses TRBV7-6 and TRBJ1-2, with D perhaps matching TRBD1 (5 bases). The length of the CDR3 is 14 residues. With 2 bases removed from V and 4 bases from J, the gap between germline ends came to 11 bases. Looked up from germline, CDR1 is SGHVS and CDR2 is FNYEAQ. The CDR3 region has the DNA TGTGCCAGCAGCTTACCCAGGGATGGCTATGGCTACACCTTC. Translating it yields CASSLPRDGYGYTF.